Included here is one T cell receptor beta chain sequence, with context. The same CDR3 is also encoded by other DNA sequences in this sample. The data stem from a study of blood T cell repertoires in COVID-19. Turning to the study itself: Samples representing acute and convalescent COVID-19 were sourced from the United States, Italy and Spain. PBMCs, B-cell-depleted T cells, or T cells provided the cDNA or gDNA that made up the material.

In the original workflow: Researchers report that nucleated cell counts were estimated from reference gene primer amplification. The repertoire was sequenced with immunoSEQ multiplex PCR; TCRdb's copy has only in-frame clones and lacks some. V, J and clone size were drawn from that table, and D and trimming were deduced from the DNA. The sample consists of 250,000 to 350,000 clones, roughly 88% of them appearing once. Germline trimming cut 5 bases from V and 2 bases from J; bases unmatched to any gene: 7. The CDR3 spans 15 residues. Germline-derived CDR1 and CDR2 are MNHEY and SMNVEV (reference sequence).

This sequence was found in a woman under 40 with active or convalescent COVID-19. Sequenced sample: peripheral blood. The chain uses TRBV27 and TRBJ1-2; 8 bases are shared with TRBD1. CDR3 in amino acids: CASSLRTGPNYGYTF. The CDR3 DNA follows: TGTGCCAGCAGTCTACGGACAGGGCCCAACTATGGCTACACCTTC.